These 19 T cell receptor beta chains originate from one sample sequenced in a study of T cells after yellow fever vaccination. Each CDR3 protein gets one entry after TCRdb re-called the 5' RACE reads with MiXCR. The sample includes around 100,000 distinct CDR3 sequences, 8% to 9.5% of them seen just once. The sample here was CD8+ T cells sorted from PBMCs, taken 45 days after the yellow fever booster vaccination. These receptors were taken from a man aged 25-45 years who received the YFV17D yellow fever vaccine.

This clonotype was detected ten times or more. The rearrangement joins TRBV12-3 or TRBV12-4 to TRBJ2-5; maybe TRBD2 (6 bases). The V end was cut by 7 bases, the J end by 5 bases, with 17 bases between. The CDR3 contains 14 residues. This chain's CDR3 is CASMGAGGVETQYF. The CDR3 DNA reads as TGTGCCAGCATGGGTGCCGGAGGGGTGGAGACCCAGTACTTC.

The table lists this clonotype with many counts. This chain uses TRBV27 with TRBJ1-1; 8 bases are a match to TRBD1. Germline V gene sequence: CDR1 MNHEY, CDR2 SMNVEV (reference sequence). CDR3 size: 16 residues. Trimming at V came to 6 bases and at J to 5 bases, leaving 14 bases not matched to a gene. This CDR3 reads CASRSRTGQVGTEAFF. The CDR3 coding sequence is TGTGCCAGCAGGTCCCGGACAGGGCAAGTCGGGACTGAAGCTTTCTTT.

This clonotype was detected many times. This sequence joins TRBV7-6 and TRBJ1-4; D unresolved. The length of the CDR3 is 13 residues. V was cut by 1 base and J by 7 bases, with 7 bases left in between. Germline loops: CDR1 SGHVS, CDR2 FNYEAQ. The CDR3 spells CASSLEAGEKLFF. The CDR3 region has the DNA TGTGCCAGCAGCTTAGAAGCTGGTGAAAAACTGTTTTTT. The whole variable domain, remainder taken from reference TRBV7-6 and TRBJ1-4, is GAGVSQSPRYKVTKRGQDVALRCDPISGHVSLYWYRQALGQGPEFLTYFNYEAQQDKSGLPNDRFSAERPEGSISTLTIQRTEQRDSAMYRCASSLEAGEKLFFGSGTQLSVL.

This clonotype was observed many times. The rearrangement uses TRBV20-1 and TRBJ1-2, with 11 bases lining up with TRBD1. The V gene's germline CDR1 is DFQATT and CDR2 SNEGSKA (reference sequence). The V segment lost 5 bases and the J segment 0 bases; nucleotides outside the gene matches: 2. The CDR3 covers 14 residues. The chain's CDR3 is CSAGDRGSNYGYTF. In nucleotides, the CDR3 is TGCAGTGCTGGGGACAGGGGGTCTAACTATGGCTACACCTTC.

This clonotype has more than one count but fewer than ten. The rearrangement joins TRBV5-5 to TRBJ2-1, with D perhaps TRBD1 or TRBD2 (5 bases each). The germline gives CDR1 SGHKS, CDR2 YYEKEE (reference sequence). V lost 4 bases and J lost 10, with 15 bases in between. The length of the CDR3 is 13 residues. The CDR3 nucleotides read TGTGCCAGCAGCGAGGGACCGACGGGGGAGCAGTTCTTC. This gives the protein CASSEGPTGEQFF.

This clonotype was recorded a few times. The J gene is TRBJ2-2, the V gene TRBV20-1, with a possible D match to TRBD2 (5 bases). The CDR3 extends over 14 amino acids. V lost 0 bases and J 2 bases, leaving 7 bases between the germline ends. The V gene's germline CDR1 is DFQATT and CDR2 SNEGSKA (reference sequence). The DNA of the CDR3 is TGCAGTGCTAGAGAGGGAGCCAACACCGGGGAGCTGTTTTTT. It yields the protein CSAREGANTGELFF.

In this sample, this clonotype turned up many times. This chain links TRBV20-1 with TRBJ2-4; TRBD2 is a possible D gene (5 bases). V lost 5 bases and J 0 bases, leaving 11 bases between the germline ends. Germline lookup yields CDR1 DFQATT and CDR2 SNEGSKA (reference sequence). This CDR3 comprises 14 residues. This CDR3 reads CSALKRLAKNIQYF. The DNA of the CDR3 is TGCAGTGCTTTAAAGCGGCTAGCCAAAAACATTCAGTACTTC.

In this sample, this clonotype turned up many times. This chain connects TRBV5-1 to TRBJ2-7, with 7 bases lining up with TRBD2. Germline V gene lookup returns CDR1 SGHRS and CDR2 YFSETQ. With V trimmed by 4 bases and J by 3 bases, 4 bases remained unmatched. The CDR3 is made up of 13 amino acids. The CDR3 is CASSKTGGYEQYF. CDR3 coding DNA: TGCGCCAGCAGCAAGACGGGGGGCTACGAGCAGTACTTC.

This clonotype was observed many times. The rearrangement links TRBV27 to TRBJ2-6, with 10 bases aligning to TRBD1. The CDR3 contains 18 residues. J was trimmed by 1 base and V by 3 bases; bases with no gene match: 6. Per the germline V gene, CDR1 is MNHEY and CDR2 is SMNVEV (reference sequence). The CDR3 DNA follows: TGTGCCAGCAGTTTGTTCCCGGGACAGGGGTCTGGGGCCAACGTCCTGACTTTC. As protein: CASSLFPGQGSGANVLTF.

CDR3 sequence: CASSFQLARHGELFF. Written as DNA, the CDR3 is TGTGCCAGCAGCTTCCAGCTGGCAAGGCACGGGGAGCTGTTTTTT. The V call is TRBV7-2, the J call TRBJ2-2; D is undetermined. Trimming removed 3 bases at V and 7 bases at J, with 15 bases between. This CDR3 has 15 amino acids. From germline, CDR1 is SGHTA and CDR2 FQGNSA.

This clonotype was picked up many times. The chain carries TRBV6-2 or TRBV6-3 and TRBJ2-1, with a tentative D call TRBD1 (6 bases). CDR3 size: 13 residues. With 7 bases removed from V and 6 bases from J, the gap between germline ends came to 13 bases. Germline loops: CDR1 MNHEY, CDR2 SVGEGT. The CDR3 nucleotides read TGTGCCAGCAACCTACAGGGTCCCAATGAGCAGTTCTTC. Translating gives CASNLQGPNEQFF.

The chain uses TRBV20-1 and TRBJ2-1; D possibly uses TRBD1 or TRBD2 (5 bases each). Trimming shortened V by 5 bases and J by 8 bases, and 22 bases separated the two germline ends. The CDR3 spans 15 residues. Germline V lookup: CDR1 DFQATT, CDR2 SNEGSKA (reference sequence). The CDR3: CSAGVRDGPLDEQFF. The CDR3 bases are TGCAGTGCTGGAGTTCGGGACGGCCCTTTGGATGAGCAGTTCTTC.

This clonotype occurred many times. The CDR3 region has the DNA TGCAGTGCTAGGTCAGGGGTAGAAAGCACAGATACGCAGTATTTT. Translating gives CSARSGVESTDTQYF. The chain recombines TRBV20-1 with TRBJ2-3, with D possibly matching TRBD1 (6 bases). Trimming cost V 3 bases and J 0 bases, with 13 bases left between them. The CDR3 sequence is 15 residues long. Germline assignment: CDR1 DFQATT and CDR2 SNEGSKA (reference sequence).

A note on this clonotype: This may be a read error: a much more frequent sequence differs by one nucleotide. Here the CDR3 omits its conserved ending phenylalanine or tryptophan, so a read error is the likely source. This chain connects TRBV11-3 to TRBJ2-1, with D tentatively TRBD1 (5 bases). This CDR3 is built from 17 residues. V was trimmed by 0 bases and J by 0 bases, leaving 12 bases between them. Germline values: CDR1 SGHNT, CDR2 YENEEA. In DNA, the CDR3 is TGTGCCAGCAGCTTAGATACAGGCTGGAGCTCCTACAATGAGCAGTTCCTC. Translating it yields CASSLDTGWSSYNEQFL.

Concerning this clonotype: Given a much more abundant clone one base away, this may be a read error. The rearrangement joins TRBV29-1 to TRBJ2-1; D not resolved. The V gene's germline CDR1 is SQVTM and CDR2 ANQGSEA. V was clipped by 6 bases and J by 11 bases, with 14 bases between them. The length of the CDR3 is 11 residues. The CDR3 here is CSVWTANKQFF. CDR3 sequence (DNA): TGCAGCGTATGGACGGCTAATAAGCAGTTCTTC.

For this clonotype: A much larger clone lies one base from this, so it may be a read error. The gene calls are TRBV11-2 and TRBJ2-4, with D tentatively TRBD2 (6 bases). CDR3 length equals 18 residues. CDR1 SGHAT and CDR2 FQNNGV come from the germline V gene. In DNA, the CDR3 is TGTGCCTGCAGCTTGTCGCCGGGGGTGGGCATAGCCAAAAACATTCAGTACTTC. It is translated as CACSLSPGVGIAKNIQYF.

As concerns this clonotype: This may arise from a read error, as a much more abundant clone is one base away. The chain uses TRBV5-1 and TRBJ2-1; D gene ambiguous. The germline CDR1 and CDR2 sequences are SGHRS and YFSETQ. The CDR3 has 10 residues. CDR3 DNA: TGCGCCAGCGGAAACAATGTGCAGTTCTTC. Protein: CASGNNVQFF.

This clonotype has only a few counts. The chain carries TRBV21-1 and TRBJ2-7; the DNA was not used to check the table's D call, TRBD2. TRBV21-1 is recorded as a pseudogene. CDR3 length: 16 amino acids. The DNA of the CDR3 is TGTGCCAGCAGCACGCCCGCTCCCCCGGGCTCCTACGAGCAGTACTTC. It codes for CASSTPAPPGSYEQYF.

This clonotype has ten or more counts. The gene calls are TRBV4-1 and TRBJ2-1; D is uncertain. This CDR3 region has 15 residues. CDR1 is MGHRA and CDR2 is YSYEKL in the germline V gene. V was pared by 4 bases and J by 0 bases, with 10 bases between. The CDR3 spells CASSPSLSSYNEQFF. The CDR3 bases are TGCGCCAGCAGCCCATCGTTGAGCTCCTACAATGAGCAGTTCTTC.